Presented here are 27 T cell receptor beta chains from one specimen sequenced in a study of shared clonotypes between healthy human individuals. CD45RO-negative, CCR7-selected cells formed the naive CD8 fraction, which excluded terminally differentiated effector memory CD45RA+ cells. The repertoire was sequenced with immunoSEQ multiplex PCR; TCRdb's copy has only in-frame clones and lacks some. The data show fewer than 850,000 clones, approximately 97% seen once. Sequencing was carried out using naive CD8+ T cells sorted from blood. All receptors derive from a man aged 25-45 years in good health.

The J gene is TRBJ2-1, the V gene TRBV25-1; no firm D call. V lost 4 bases, J lost 7 bases, and 17 bases lay in between. The CDR3 spans 15 residues. Germline CDR1 MGHDK, CDR2 SYGVNS. CDR3 nucleotide sequence: TGTGCCAGCAGTGGGGTGGAGAAAGTCGGAAATGAGCAGTTCTTC. Protein sequence: CASSGVEKVGNEQFF.

The V call is TRBV9, the J call TRBJ1-1, with 7 bases lining up with TRBD1. The V gene end was trimmed by 4 bases and the J gene end by 3 bases; junction bases not matched to a gene: 6. The germline V gene has CDR1 SGDLS and CDR2 YYNGEE. This CDR3 contains 14 residues. CDR3 loop: CASSQGGRDTEAFF. CDR3 nucleotide sequence: TGTGCCAGCAGCCAGGGGGGTCGGGACACTGAAGCTTTCTTT.

The chain recombines TRBV4-1 with TRBJ2-3; no reliable D call. Germline V gene data show CDR1 as MGHRA and CDR2 as YSYEKL. The CDR3 is made up of 16 amino acids. V shed 0 bases and J shed 1 base, with 11 bases lying between them. The CDR3 region has the DNA TGCGCCAGCAGCCAAGATATGACATCAGGCACAGATACGCAGTATTTT. This encodes CASSQDMTSGTDTQYF.

J is TRBJ2-3 and V is TRBV21-1; no check of the table's D call, TRBD1, against the DNA was made. TRBV21-1 is a pseudogene segment. This CDR3 is built from 16 residues. The CDR3 region has the DNA TGTGCCAGCAGCAAAGGACAGGGGAAGAGCACAGATACGCAGTATTTT. Encoded protein: CASSKGQGKSTDTQYF.

The gene calls are TRBV29-1 and TRBJ2-2; 12 bases agree with TRBD2. V lost 7 bases, J lost 5 bases, and 11 bases stayed unmatched. The CDR3 consists of 16 residues. Germline V gene data show CDR1 as SQVTM and CDR2 as ANQGSEA. CDR3 amino acids: CSAVLAGGPGTGELFF. In nucleotides, the CDR3 is TGCAGCGCTGTTCTAGCGGGAGGGCCAGGGACCGGGGAGCTGTTTTTT.

About this clone: This sample also contains other DNA sequences that code for the same CDR3. The rearrangement uses TRBV11-2 and TRBJ2-7; no definite D call. Looked up from germline, CDR1 is SGHAT and CDR2 is FQNNGV. This CDR3 is 12 amino acids long. The V end was cut by 3 bases, the J end by 4 bases, with 7 bases between. The CDR3 here is CASSFSGYEQYF. CDR3 DNA: TGTGCCAGCAGCTTCTCCGGTTACGAGCAGTACTTC.

V usage is TRBV7-6 and J usage is TRBJ2-5; 7 bases agree with TRBD1. The CDR3 sequence is 17 residues long. The germline CDR1 and CDR2 sequences are SGHVS and FNYEAQ. With 4 bases clipped from V and 0 bases from J, the junction kept 11 bases outside the gene matches. Here the CDR3 reads CASSSLQGDRNQETQYF. The CDR3, as DNA: TGTGCCAGCAGCTCCCTTCAGGGGGACAGAAACCAAGAGACCCAGTACTTC. Full variable domain (outside the CDR3, taken from reference TRBV7-6 and TRBJ2-5): GAGVSQSPRYKVTKRGQDVALRCDPISGHVSLYWYRQALGQGPEFLTYFNYEAQQDKSGLPNDRFSAERPEGSISTLTIQRTEQRDSAMYRCASSSLQGDRNQETQYFGPGTRLLVL.

The J gene is TRBJ1-1, the V gene TRBV27; D gene ambiguous. The CDR3 consists of 13 residues. Between the trimmed V and J ends, which lost 1 base and 0 bases, there was a span of 3 bases. Germline V lookup: CDR1 MNHEY, CDR2 SMNVEV (reference sequence). CDR3 in amino acids: CASSLYMNTEAFF. The CDR3 region has the DNA TGTGCCAGCAGTTTATATATGAACACTGAAGCTTTCTTT.

The chain employs TRBV6-5 and TRBJ2-5; 7 bases line up with TRBD1. Germline V CDR1 and CDR2: MNHEY, SVGAGI. This CDR3 is 15 amino acids long. V lost 0 bases and J lost 2; bases outside the gene matches: 3. CDR3 residues: CASSYSTGQQETQYF. The CDR3 bases are TGTGCCAGCAGTTACTCGACGGGACAGCAAGAGACCCAGTACTTC.

V is TRBV27 and J is TRBJ2-1; D gene ambiguous. Trimming removed 0 bases at V and 6 bases at J, with 9 bases between. Germline CDR1 is MNHEY and CDR2 is SMNVEV (reference sequence). CDR3 length: 14 residues. CDR3 in amino acids: CASSLSKLANEQFF. DNA for the CDR3: TGTGCCAGCAGTTTATCGAAGCTGGCCAATGAGCAGTTCTTC.

J is TRBJ2-1 and V is TRBV7-9; TRBD2 matches 9 bases. Germline V gives CDR1 SEHNR, CDR2 FQNEAQ (reference sequence). Trimming cost V 5 bases and J 8 bases; bases outside gene matches: 13. The CDR3 totals 16 residues. The CDR3 is CASSPGGLAGLDEQFF. The CDR3, as DNA: TGTGCCAGCAGCCCCGGGGGTCTAGCGGGATTGGATGAGCAGTTCTTC. The entire variable domain, with the rest obtained from reference TRBV7-9 and TRBJ2-1, is as follows: DTGVSQNPRHKITKRGQNVTFRCDPISEHNRLYWYRQTLGQGPEFLTYFQNEAQLEKSRLLSDRFSAERPKGSFSTLEIQRTEQGDSAMYLCASSPGGLAGLDEQFFGPGTRLTVL.

This rearrangement joins TRBV13 to TRBJ1-1, with D perhaps matching TRBD1 (5 bases). The germline V and J ends were trimmed by 0 bases and 6 bases, with 20 bases remaining between them. Germline assignment: CDR1 PRHDT and CDR2 FYEKMQ (reference sequence). There are 17 residues in the CDR3. The CDR3 protein is CASSLGDRNPLSPEAFF. CDR3 nucleotide sequence: TGTGCCAGCAGCTTAGGCGACAGAAACCCTTTGAGCCCTGAAGCTTTCTTT.

The chain joins TRBV5-6 to TRBJ1-1, with D unclear. The CDR3 consists of 13 residues. Trimming removed 7 bases at V and 1 base at J, with 11 bases between. Germline-derived CDR1 and CDR2 are SGHDT and YYEEEE. The CDR3 coding sequence is TGTGCCAGCTCCGTCGTGGAGAACACTGAAGCTTTCTTT. This codes for CASSVVENTEAFF.

The gene calls are TRBV6-5 and TRBJ2-3; D may match TRBD1 or TRBD2 (5 bases each). The germline V and J ends were trimmed by 0 bases and 2 bases, with 12 bases remaining between them. Germline CDR1 MNHEY, CDR2 SVGAGI. This CDR3 contains 16 residues. CDR3: CASSYSNRGATDTQYF. The CDR3 nucleotides are TGTGCCAGCAGTTACTCTAACAGAGGGGCCACAGATACGCAGTATTTT.

The chain carries TRBV4-1 and TRBJ2-7; D is perhaps TRBD2 (6 bases). Germline V CDR1 and CDR2: MGHRA, YSYEKL. The CDR3 runs to 17 residues. The V and J ends lost 4 bases and 0 bases respectively, with 19 bases between them. The CDR3 here is CASSPYRPSAGSYEQYF. In DNA form, the CDR3 reads TGCGCCAGCAGCCCCTACCGGCCTAGCGCAGGCTCCTACGAGCAGTACTTC.

Notes on this clone: Other DNA sequences from this sample encode an identical CDR3 as well. This chain links TRBV27 with TRBJ2-5; TRBD1 aligns across 8 bases. Looked up from germline, CDR1 is MNHEY and CDR2 is SMNVEV (reference sequence). Trimming removed 6 bases from V and 5 bases from J; junction bases left unmatched: 2. This CDR3 is built from 12 residues. This chain's CDR3 is CASRTGGETQYF. In nucleotides, the CDR3 is TGTGCCAGCAGAACAGGGGGGGAGACCCAGTACTTC.

The V gene is TRBV10-3, the J gene TRBJ2-3; perhaps TRBD2 as D (5 bases). The CDR3 consists of 16 residues. V lost 4 bases and J 3 bases, leaving 17 bases between the germline ends. CDR1 and CDR2 from the germline V gene are ENHRY and SYGVKD. CDR3 sequence: CAISGGVVAMTDTQYF. The CDR3 nucleotides read TGTGCCATCAGTGGGGGAGTGGTAGCGATGACAGATACGCAGTATTTT.

The chain links TRBV18 to TRBJ1-1; 7 bases align to TRBD1. Unmatched junction bases numbered 7, after V lost 2 bases and J lost 4 bases. This CDR3 has 15 residues. Germline-derived CDR1 and CDR2 are KGHSH and LQKENI. DNA for the CDR3: TGTGCCAGCTCACCAAGGACAGGAGGGACCACTGAAGCTTTCTTT. Translating gives CASSPRTGGTTEAFF.

This chain links TRBV7-8 with TRBJ2-2; unclear D gene. Germline CDR1 and CDR2: SGHVS and FQNEAQ. The CDR3 is made up of 13 amino acids. V gave up 5 bases and J gave up 5 bases, with 9 bases separating them. CDR3 region: CASSTRPTGELFF. The DNA for the CDR3 is TGTGCCAGCAGCACCCGGCCGACCGGGGAGCTGTTTTTT.

A note on this clone: Its ends do not fully match the called genes, so a read error is possible. The chain recombines TRBV6-1 with TRBJ2-4, with no clear D. The CDR3 is 13 residues long. Germline CDR1 MNHNS, CDR2 SASEGT. CDR3 amino acids: CASSDSHRDIQYF. The CDR3 DNA is TGTGCCAGTAGTGACTCTCATCGGGACATTCAGTACTTC.

The chain links TRBV14 to TRBJ2-7; TRBD1 is a possible D gene (5 bases). The CDR3 sequence is 15 residues long. CDR1 and CDR2 (germline): SGHDN, FVKESK. V shed 4 bases and J shed 0 bases, with 13 bases lying between them. The CDR3 DNA is TGTGCCAGCAGCCCTTTTGGGGCGAACTCCTACGAGCAGTACTTC. This gives the protein CASSPFGANSYEQYF.

V is TRBV7-8 and J is TRBJ2-2; TRBD1 matches 7 bases. The V gene's germline CDR1 is SGHVS and CDR2 FQNEAQ. This CDR3 spans 15 amino acids. J gave up 0 bases and V 3 bases, and 1 base lay outside the gene matches. In DNA, the CDR3 is TGTGCCAGCAGCTTCGGGACAGCGAACACCGGGGAGCTGTTTTTT. This sequence encodes CASSFGTANTGELFF.

This clone occurred once. The chain couples TRBV10-1 to TRBJ2-2; 9 bases align to TRBD1. The CDR3 length is 16 residues. Per the germline V gene, CDR1 is WNHNN and CDR2 is SYGVQD (reference sequence). The V and J ends lost 5 bases and 3 bases, in that order; junction bases with no gene match: 7. This CDR3 reads CASSRTGALHTGELFF. In nucleotides, the CDR3 is TGCGCCAGCAGTCGGACAGGGGCCCTACACACCGGGGAGCTGTTTTTT.

The chain carries TRBV11-3 and TRBJ2-3; D is perhaps TRBD2 (7 bases). In germline, CDR1 is SGHNT, CDR2 YENEEA. The CDR3 has 17 amino acids. With 5 bases removed from V and 1 base from J, the gap between germline ends came to 19 bases. In nucleotides, the CDR3 is TGTGCCAGCAGCCCGCGGGTGGGGGGGCTAGGCACAGATACGCAGTATTTT. Protein: CASSPRVGGLGTDTQYF.

The J gene is TRBJ2-5, the V gene TRBV11-2; 7 bases map to TRBD2. After removal of 7 bases from V and 1 base from J, the junction contained 6 bases not matched to a gene. CDR3 length equals 14 residues. From germline, CDR1 is SGHAT and CDR2 FQNNGV. CDR3 sequence reads: CASTSLAAQETQYF. The CDR3 bases are TGTGCCAGCACTTCCCTAGCGGCCCAAGAGACCCAGTACTTC.

A note on this clone: Additional DNA sequences in this sample encode the identical CDR3. The V call is TRBV19, the J call TRBJ2-1; 7 bases fit TRBD2. V dropped 3 bases and J dropped 0; count of bases not matched to a gene: 2. The CDR3 runs to 15 residues. The germline CDR1 and CDR2 sequences are LNHDA and SQIVND (reference sequence). Here the CDR3 DNA reads TGTGCCAGTAGTATCGGCGGGGGCTCCTACAATGAGCAGTTCTTC. Its protein product is CASSIGGGSYNEQFF.

The chain couples TRBV7-6 to TRBJ2-1, with TRBD2 matching over 15 bases. Germline CDR1 SGHVS, CDR2 FNYEAQ. The CDR3 runs 18 residues. The V gene end was trimmed by 1 base and the J gene end by 8 bases; junction bases not matched to a gene: 9. The CDR3 loop reads CASSLVTGLAGGWYEQFF. The CDR3 DNA reads as TGTGCCAGCAGCTTAGTTACGGGACTAGCGGGAGGATGGTATGAGCAGTTCTTC.